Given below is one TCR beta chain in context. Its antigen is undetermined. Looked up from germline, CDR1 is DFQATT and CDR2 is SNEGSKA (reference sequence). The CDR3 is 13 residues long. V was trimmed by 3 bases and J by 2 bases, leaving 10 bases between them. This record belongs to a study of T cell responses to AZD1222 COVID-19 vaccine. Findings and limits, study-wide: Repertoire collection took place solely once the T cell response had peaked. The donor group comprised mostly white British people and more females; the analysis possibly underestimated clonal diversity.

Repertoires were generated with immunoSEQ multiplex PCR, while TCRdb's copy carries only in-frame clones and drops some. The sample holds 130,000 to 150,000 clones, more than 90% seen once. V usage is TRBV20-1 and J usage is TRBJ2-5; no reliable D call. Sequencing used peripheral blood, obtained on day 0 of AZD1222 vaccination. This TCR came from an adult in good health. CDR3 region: CSASGRSQETQYF. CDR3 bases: TGCAGTGCTAGTGGCAGGTCACAAGAGACCCAGTACTTC.